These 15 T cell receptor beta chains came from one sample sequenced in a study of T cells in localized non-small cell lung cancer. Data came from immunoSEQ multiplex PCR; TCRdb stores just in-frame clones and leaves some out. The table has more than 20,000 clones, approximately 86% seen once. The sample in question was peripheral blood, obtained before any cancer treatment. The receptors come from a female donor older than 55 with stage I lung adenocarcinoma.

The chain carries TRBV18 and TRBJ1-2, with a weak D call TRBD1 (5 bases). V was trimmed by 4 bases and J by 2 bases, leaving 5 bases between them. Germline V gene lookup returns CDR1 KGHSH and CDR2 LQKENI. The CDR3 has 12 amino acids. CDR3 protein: CASSQGNYGYTF. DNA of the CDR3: TGTGCCAGCTCACAGGGGAACTATGGCTACACCTTC. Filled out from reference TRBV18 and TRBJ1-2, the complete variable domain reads NAGVMQNPRHLVRRRGQEARLRCSPMKGHSHVYWYRQLPEEGLKFMVYLQKENIIDESGMPKERFSAEFPKEGPSILRIQQVVRGDSAAYFCASSQGNYGYTFGSGTRLTVV.

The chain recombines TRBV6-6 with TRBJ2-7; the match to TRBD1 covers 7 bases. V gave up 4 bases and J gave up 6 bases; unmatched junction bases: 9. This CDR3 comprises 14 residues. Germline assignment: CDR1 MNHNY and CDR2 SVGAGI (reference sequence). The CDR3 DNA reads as TGTGCCAGCAGTTCCGCGTCCGACAGGGCCGAGCAGTACTTC. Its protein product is CASSSASDRAEQYF.

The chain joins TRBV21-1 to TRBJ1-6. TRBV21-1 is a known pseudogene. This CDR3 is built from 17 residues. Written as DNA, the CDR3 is TGTGCCAGCTGGGGGGTGAGGGGAGACTCCTATAATTCACCCCTCCACTTT. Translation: CASWGVRGDSYNSPLHF.

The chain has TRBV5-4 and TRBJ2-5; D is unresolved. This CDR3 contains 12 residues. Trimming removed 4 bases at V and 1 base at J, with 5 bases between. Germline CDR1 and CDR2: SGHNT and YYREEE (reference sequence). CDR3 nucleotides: TGTGCCAGCAGCAAACCCCAAGAGACCCAGTACTTC. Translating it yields CASSKPQETQYF.

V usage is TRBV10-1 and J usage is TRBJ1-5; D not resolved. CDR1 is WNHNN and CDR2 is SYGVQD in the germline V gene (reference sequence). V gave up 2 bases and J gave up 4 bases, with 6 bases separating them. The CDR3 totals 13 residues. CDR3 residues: CASSEEKNQPQHF. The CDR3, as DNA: TGCGCCAGCAGTGAGGAGAAGAATCAGCCCCAGCATTTT.

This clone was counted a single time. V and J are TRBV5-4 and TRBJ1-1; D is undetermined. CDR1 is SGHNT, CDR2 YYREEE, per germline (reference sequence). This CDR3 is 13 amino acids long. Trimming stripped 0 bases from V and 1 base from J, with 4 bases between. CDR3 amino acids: CASSLGTNTEAFF. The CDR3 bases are TGTGCCAGCAGCTTGGGGACGAACACTGAAGCTTTCTTT.

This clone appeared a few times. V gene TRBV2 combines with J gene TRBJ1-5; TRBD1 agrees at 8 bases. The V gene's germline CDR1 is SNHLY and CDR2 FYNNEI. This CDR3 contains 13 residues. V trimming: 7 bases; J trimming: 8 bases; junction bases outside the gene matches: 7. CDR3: CASTGTGGKPQHF. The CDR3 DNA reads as TGTGCCAGCACTGGGACAGGCGGCAAGCCCCAGCATTTT.

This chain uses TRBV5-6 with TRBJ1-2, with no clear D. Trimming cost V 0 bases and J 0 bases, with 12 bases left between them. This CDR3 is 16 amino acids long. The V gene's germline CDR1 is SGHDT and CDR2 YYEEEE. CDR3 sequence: CASSLANSRSNYGYTF. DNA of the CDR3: TGTGCCAGCAGCTTGGCCAACTCCCGCTCTAACTATGGCTACACCTTC.

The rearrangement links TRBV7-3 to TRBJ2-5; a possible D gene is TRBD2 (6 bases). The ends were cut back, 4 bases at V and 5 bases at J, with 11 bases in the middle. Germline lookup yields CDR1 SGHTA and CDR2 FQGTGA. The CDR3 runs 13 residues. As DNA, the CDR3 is TGTGCCAGCAGCTCAGGGACTGGGGAGACCCAGTACTTC. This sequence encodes CASSSGTGETQYF.

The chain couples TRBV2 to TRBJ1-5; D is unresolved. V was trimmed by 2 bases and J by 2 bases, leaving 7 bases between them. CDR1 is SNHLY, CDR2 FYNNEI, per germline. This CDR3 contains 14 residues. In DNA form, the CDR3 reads TGTGCCAGCAGTGAACTAGGCCGCAATCAGCCCCAGCATTTT. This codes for CASSELGRNQPQHF. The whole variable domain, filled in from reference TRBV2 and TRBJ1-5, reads EPEVTQTPSHQVTQMGQEVILRCVPISNHLYFYWYRQILGQKVEFLVSFYNNEISEKSEIFDDQFSVERPDGSNFTLKIRSTKLEDSAMYFCASSELGRNQPQHFGDGTRLSIL.

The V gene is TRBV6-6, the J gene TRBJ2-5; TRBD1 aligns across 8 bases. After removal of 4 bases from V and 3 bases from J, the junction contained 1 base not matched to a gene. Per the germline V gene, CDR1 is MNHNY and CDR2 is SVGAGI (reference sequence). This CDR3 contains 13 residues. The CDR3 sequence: CASSSDREETQYF. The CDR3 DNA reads TGTGCCAGCAGTTCGGACAGGGAAGAGACCCAGTACTTC.

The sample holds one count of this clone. The CDR3 DNA follows: TGTGCCAGTAGTCCGCGGACAGGGGGGGGTGAGCAGTTCTTC. This codes for CASSPRTGGGEQFF. This chain uses TRBV19 with TRBJ2-1, with TRBD1 matching over 10 bases. Trimming at V came to 5 bases and at J to 9 bases, leaving 7 bases not matched to a gene. This CDR3 spans 14 amino acids. Germline loops: CDR1 LNHDA, CDR2 SQIVND (reference sequence).

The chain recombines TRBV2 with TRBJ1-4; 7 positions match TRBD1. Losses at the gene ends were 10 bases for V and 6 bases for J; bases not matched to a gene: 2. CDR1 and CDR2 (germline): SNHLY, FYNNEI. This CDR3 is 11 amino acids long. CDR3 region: CATGQDEKLFF. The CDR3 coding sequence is TGTGCCACAGGACAGGATGAAAAACTGTTTTTT.

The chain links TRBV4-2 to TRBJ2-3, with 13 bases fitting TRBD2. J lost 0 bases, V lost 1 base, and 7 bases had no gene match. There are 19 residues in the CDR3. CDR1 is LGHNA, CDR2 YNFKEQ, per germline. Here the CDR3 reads CASSQGTSGGLSSTDTQYF. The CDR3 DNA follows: TGTGCCAGCAGCCAAGGGACTAGCGGGGGCCTCTCTAGCACAGATACGCAGTATTTT.

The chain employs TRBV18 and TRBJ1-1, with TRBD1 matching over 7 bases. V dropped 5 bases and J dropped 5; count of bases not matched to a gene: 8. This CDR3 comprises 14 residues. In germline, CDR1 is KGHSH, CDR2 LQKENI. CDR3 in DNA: TGTGCCAGCTCAAGGACAGGTGAACTAACTGAAGCTTTCTTT. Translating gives CASSRTGELTEAFF.